This passage covers 9 T cell receptor beta chains from one sample sequenced in a study of blood T cell repertoires in COVID-19 (dated by TCRdb to 2019 to 2021). The library came from the immunoSEQ multiplex PCR assay. The table comes from immuneACCESS by way of TCRdb, which keeps in-frame sequences with V and J called. Part of the clones is missing from these tables; in studies checked, under half for an unresolved V gene and the rest for unknown reasons. The sample has about 87,000 clones on record, about 85% of them singletons. 3% to 3.5% of the sample belongs to the ten largest clones. The sample taken for sequencing was peripheral blood. All receptors come from a woman of 80 years or more with COVID-19, enrolled during active disease.

The DNA for the CDR3 is TGTGCCAGCAGTTCCCACCGGGGGGCAAATCAGCCCCAGCATTTT. Protein sequence: CASSSHRGANQPQHF. The chain is built from TRBV21-1 and TRBJ1-5. TRBV21-1 is flagged as a pseudogene. This CDR3 comprises 15 residues.

J is TRBJ2-3 and V is TRBV5-1, with D possibly TRBD2 on 6 matching bases. Germline-derived CDR1 and CDR2 are SGHRS and YFSETQ. Trimming took 4 bases from V and 5 from J, leaving 11 bases between them. The CDR3 runs to 13 residues. CDR3 region: CASSDGAGDTQYF. In DNA form, the CDR3 reads TGCGCCAGCAGCGACGGAGCGGGAGATACGCAGTATTTT.

The chain combines TRBV19 with TRBJ1-2; D is unresolved. CDR1 is LNHDA and CDR2 is SQIVND in the germline V gene (reference sequence). V was cut by 2 bases and J by 1 base, with 5 bases left in between. The length of the CDR3 is 13 residues. This CDR3 reads CASSILGNYGYTF. The DNA for the CDR3 is TGTGCCAGTAGTATACTAGGTAACTATGGCTACACCTTC.

The chain couples TRBV5-6 to TRBJ2-7; possible D gene TRBD1, 5 bases. Trimming took off 1 base at V and 4 bases at J, with 9 bases between the two ends. CDR1 and CDR2 from the germline V gene are SGHDT and YYEEEE. CDR3 size: 13 residues. This CDR3 is CASSLTGPYEQYF. The CDR3 coding sequence is TGTGCCAGCAGCTTGACAGGACCTTACGAGCAGTACTTC.

The rearrangement links TRBV28 to TRBJ2-7, with D perhaps matching TRBD1 (6 bases). CDR1 is MDHEN and CDR2 is SYDVKM in the germline V gene. The CDR3 extends over 14 amino acids. With 6 bases removed from V and 3 bases from J, the gap between germline ends came to 15 bases. The CDR3 nucleotides read TGTGCCAGCAGGGAGCTGGGGACAATCTACGAGCAGTACTTC. Its translation is CASRELGTIYEQYF.

The CDR3 nucleotides are TGTGCCAGCAGCCAAGCGGGGGGTGCTGGCACCGGGGAGCTGTTTTTT. It translates to CASSQAGGAGTGELFF. The chain combines TRBV4-2 with TRBJ2-2; 7 bases are a match to TRBD2. Germline-derived CDR1 and CDR2 are LGHNA and YNFKEQ. This CDR3 is 16 amino acids long. V shed 1 base and J 4 bases; nucleotides not matched to a gene: 6.

The chain employs TRBV27 and TRBJ1-2; tentative D call: TRBD1 (5 bases). V was shortened by 5 bases and J by 8 bases, with 21 bases between the two germline ends. Germline lookup yields CDR1 MNHEY and CDR2 SMNVEV (reference sequence). The CDR3 extends over 15 amino acids. The CDR3 nucleotides read TGTGCCAGCAGTCCTGATGGGACTGGGTGGCCGGGCTACACCTTC. Amino acids: CASSPDGTGWPGYTF.

This clone was seen only once. This sequence joins TRBV30 and TRBJ2-1; D is possibly TRBD2 (6 bases). Germline V gene lookup returns CDR1 GTSNPN and CDR2 SVGIG (reference sequence). The CDR3 runs 14 residues. Trimming shortened V by 5 bases and J by 3 bases, and 14 bases separated the two germline ends. In nucleotides, the CDR3 is TGTGCCTGGGGGGTTAGCGGAATCTACAATGAGCAGTTCTTC. It yields the protein CAWGVSGIYNEQFF.

In this sample, this clone turned up a few times. At one end the junction does not follow the germline gene, possibly because of a read error. This chain connects TRBV2 to TRBJ2-7; TRBD1 matches at 7 bases. Germline V gene sequence: CDR1 SNHLY, CDR2 FYNNEI. The CDR3 has 14 amino acids. CDR3 nucleotide sequence: TGTGCCAGCAGTGAATTTGGGACAGTTCTTCCCCAGGTGTTC. Its translation: CASSEFGTVLPQVF.